The next 21 T cell receptor beta chains were all read from a single sample in a study of beta chain features in type 1 diabetes. Overall study results and limits: When Type 1 diabetes patients were examined, their TCRB CDR3s proved moderately but significantly shorter in all four CD4+ subsets.

Sequencing targeted expressed TCRB transcripts, as all isolated RNA had been reverse transcribed. Some clones are missing from TCRdb's copy, which holds only in-frame ones; the method was immunoSEQ multiplex PCR. The table includes some 240,000 clones, roughly 16% detected once. No antigen has been identified for these receptors. Source material: naive CD4+ T cells from blood. The source is a man aged 25-45 years with type 1 diabetes.

The chain recombines TRBV6-6 with TRBJ2-5; weak D call: TRBD2 (6 bases). This CDR3 contains 11 residues. Germline CDR1 and CDR2: MNHNY and SVGAGI (reference sequence). The V end lost 5 bases, the J end lost 9 bases, and 10 bases lay between the germline ends. CDR3 bases: TGTGCCAGCAGTGATCCGGGGGCCCAGTACTTC. Translation: CASSDPGAQYF.

This clone has a handful of counts. V and J are TRBV4-3 and TRBJ2-7; no clear D. The V gene's germline CDR1 is LGHNA and CDR2 YSLEER. The V end lost 0 bases, the J end lost 3 bases, and 12 bases lay between the germline ends. The CDR3 is made up of 15 amino acids. CDR3 in DNA: TGCGCCAGCAGCCAAGAATGGGGTAATAGCTACGAGCAGTACTTC. Amino acids: CASSQEWGNSYEQYF.

The genes are TRBV29-1 and TRBJ2-7; D is possibly TRBD1 (6 bases). This CDR3 region has 11 residues. Germline CDR1 SQVTM, CDR2 ANQGSEA. V shed 7 bases and J shed 12 bases, with 19 bases lying between them. CDR3 loop: CSALVGQGRYF. The CDR3 DNA reads as TGCAGCGCCCTAGTCGGGCAGGGGAGGTACTTC.

J is TRBJ2-5 and V is TRBV7-9; TRBD2 is a possible D gene (6 bases). Trimming took 2 bases from V and 5 from J, leaving 12 bases between them. CDR1 and CDR2 from the germline V gene are SEHNR and FQNEAQ (reference sequence). CDR3 length: 14 amino acids. The CDR3 coding sequence is TGTGCCAGCAGCTTACAGGGAGCGGGTGAGACCCAGTACTTC. Amino acids: CASSLQGAGETQYF. The variable domain in full, completed from reference TRBV7-9 and TRBJ2-5, reads DTGVSQNPRHKITKRGQNVTFRCDPISEHNRLYWYRQTLGQGPEFLTYFQNEAQLEKSRLLSDRFSAERPKGSFSTLEIQRTEQGDSAMYLCASSLQGAGETQYFGPGTRLLVL.

The J gene is TRBJ2-5, the V gene TRBV2, with unresolved D. CDR1 SNHLY and CDR2 FYNNEI come from the germline V gene. The CDR3 length is 12 residues. Trimming cost V 2 bases and J 7 bases, with 8 bases left between them. CDR3 residues: CASSERWVTQYF. The CDR3 nucleotides read TGTGCCAGCAGTGAACGTTGGGTGACCCAGTACTTC.

This clone was seen a few times. The gene calls are TRBV10-3 and TRBJ2-5; D is unclear. CDR3 size: 13 residues. Germline CDR1 and CDR2: ENHRY and SYGVKD. Trimming shortened V by 3 bases and J by 5 bases, and 10 bases separated the two germline ends. As DNA, the CDR3 is TGTGCCATCAGTGAAGGCCCCGTGGAGACCCAGTACTTC. It translates to CAISEGPVETQYF.

The chain uses TRBV30 and TRBJ2-2; unclear D gene. The CDR3 is 11 residues long. CDR1 and CDR2 from the germline V gene are GTSNPN and SVGIG (reference sequence). Trimming left V 5 bases short and J 4 bases short, with 5 bases between. The CDR3 loop is CAWHFTGELFF. CDR3 coding DNA: TGTGCCTGGCACTTCACCGGGGAGCTGTTTTTT.

This clone was recorded a few times. The J gene is TRBJ2-7, the V gene TRBV5-1; possible D gene TRBD2, 6 bases. Trimming removed 3 bases from V and 7 bases from J, with 11 bases in between. This CDR3 is built from 12 residues. CDR1 SGHRS and CDR2 YFSETQ come from the germline V gene. CDR3 nucleotides: TGCGCCAGCAGCTCGACTAGTGAAGAGCAGTACTTC. This encodes CASSSTSEEQYF.

The V and J genes are TRBV2 and TRBJ2-5; 8 bases agree with TRBD1. The CDR3 spans 14 residues. Germline V gene data show CDR1 as SNHLY and CDR2 as FYNNEI. The J segment lost 5 bases and the V segment lost 5 bases, leaving 7 bases of the junction unmatched. DNA of the CDR3: TGTGCCAGCAGTCCGCGGACAGGGACGGAGACCCAGTACTTC. Translation gives CASSPRTGTETQYF. Drawing the rest from reference TRBV2 and TRBJ2-5, the complete variable domain is EPEVTQTPSHQVTQMGQEVILRCVPISNHLYFYWYRQILGQKVEFLVSFYNNEISEKSEIFDDQFSVERPDGSNFTLKIRSTKLEDSAMYFCASSPRTGTETQYFGPGTRLLVL.

The chain employs TRBV9 and TRBJ2-5; no firm D call. Germline CDR1 is SGDLS and CDR2 is YYNGEE. The CDR3 covers 13 residues. V lost 0 bases and J lost 5, with 8 bases in between. DNA of the CDR3: TGTGCCAGCAGCGTAGGTTCTGGGGAGACCCAGTACTTC. The encoded protein is CASSVGSGETQYF.

This clone was observed a handful of times. The CDR3 DNA reads as TGCAGCCATACCGGGACTAGCGGCACAGATACGCAGTATTTT. Protein sequence: CSHTGTSGTDTQYF. The chain recombines TRBV29-1 with TRBJ2-3; 10 positions match TRBD2. The J segment lost 1 base and the V segment lost 8 bases, leaving 6 bases of the junction unmatched. The CDR3 length is 14 residues. The germline CDR1 and CDR2 sequences are SQVTM and ANQGSEA.

This clone was counted only a few times. Its ends do not fully match the called genes, so a read error is possible. V and J are TRBV29-1 and TRBJ2-3; 9 bases are a match to TRBD1. The CDR3 covers 14 residues. Germline loops: CDR1 SQVTM, CDR2 ANQGSEA. The CDR3 sequence is CSIEQGAGTDTQYF. The DNA of the CDR3 is TGCAGCATTGAACAGGGGGCCGGCACAGATACGCAGTATTTT.

In its sample, this clone was seen a few times. The CDR3 nucleotides are TGTGCCAGCAGTGAGGCTGGGGGGGCCACTGAAGCTTTCTTT. Translating it yields CASSEAGGATEAFF. The chain combines TRBV25-1 with TRBJ1-1, with TRBD1 as a possible D gene (6 bases). The CDR3 spans 14 residues. V lost 3 bases to trimming and J lost 4 bases, with 12 bases between them. Germline assignment: CDR1 MGHDK and CDR2 SYGVNS.

This sequence joins TRBV29-1 and TRBJ1-2, with a possible D match to TRBD1 (6 bases). V lost 1 base to trimming and J lost 4 bases, with 7 bases between them. The germline CDR1 and CDR2 sequences are SQVTM and ANQGSEA. This CDR3 contains 12 residues. CDR3 coding DNA: TGCAGCGTTGAAGTCAGGGGCTATGGCTACACCTTC. Translation gives CSVEVRGYGYTF.

This clone was detected only a few times. This chain links TRBV6-1 with TRBJ2-4; D gene uncertain. The CDR3 is made up of 13 amino acids. Germline lookup yields CDR1 MNHNS and CDR2 SASEGT. Deletions cut 3 bases from V and 4 bases from J, with 7 bases between. The CDR3 region is CASSESQKNIQYF. In DNA form, the CDR3 reads TGTGCCAGCAGTGAGTCACAGAAAAACATTCAGTACTTC.

The chain is built from TRBV4-3 and TRBJ2-7, with a tentative D call TRBD2 (5 bases). The CDR3 is made up of 15 amino acids. Trimming took 3 bases from V and 6 from J, leaving 18 bases between them. Germline V gives CDR1 LGHNA, CDR2 YSLEER. The CDR3 DNA sequence: TGCGCCAGCAGCCACCCAGGCCCGTCGGGGTTCGAGCAGTACTTC. Translated: CASSHPGPSGFEQYF.

The chain links TRBV6-1 to TRBJ2-6; D possibly corresponds to TRBD1 (6 bases). This CDR3 comprises 15 residues. The V gene lost 5 bases and the J gene lost 1 base, with 9 bases spanning the gap. Germline assignment: CDR1 MNHNS and CDR2 SASEGT. The CDR3 sequence: CASSTGNSGANVLTF. CDR3 bases: TGTGCCAGCAGTACAGGGAATTCTGGGGCCAACGTCCTGACTTTC.

The chain's CDR3 is CASRPSSGGQETQYF. The CDR3 DNA reads as TGCGCCAGCAGACCCTCTTCGGGGGGACAAGAGACCCAGTACTTC. The gene calls are TRBV5-1 and TRBJ2-5; TRBD2 agrees at 7 bases. Germline assignment: CDR1 SGHRS and CDR2 YFSETQ. This CDR3 is 15 amino acids long. J lost 2 bases, V lost 5 bases, and 9 bases had no gene match.

This clone was counted between two and nine times. This chain uses TRBV27 with TRBJ1-4, with a tentative D call TRBD1 (6 bases). Trimming stripped 5 bases from V and 2 bases from J, with 12 bases between. The CDR3 is 15 amino acids. Germline CDR1 is MNHEY and CDR2 is SMNVEV (reference sequence). CDR3 protein: CASSPNRATNEKLFF. In DNA, the CDR3 is TGTGCCAGCAGTCCGAACAGGGCCACTAATGAAAAACTGTTTTTT.

This clone was seen a few times. The chain couples TRBV7-2 to TRBJ2-7; 8 bases agree with TRBD2. The V gene end was trimmed by 3 bases and the J gene end by 0 bases; junction bases not matched to a gene: 4. The CDR3 is made up of 15 amino acids. CDR1 SGHTA and CDR2 FQGNSA come from the germline V gene. CDR3 residues: CASSFRSGSSYEQYF. Written as DNA, the CDR3 is TGTGCCAGCAGCTTTAGGAGCGGGAGCTCCTACGAGCAGTACTTC.

The chain couples TRBV29-1 to TRBJ1-3, with D possibly TRBD1 on 5 matching bases. Germline values: CDR1 SQVTM, CDR2 ANQGSEA. The CDR3 is made up of 16 amino acids. Trimming pared 4 bases from V and 1 base from J, leaving 17 bases between. The CDR3 coding sequence is TGCAGCGTTGGGGACCAACCCGTGCGGTCTGGAAACACCATATATTTT. Amino acid sequence: CSVGDQPVRSGNTIYF.